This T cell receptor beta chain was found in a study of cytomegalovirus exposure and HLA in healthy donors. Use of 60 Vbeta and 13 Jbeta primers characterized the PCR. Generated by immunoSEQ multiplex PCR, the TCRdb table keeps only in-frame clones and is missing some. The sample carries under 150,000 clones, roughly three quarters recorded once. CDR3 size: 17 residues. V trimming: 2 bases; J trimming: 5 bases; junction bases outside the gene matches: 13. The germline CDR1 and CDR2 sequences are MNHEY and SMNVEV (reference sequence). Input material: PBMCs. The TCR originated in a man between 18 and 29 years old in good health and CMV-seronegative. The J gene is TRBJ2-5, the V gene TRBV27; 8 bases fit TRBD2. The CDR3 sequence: CASSLGVGRAPFETQYF. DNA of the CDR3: TGTGCCAGCAGTTTAGGGGTCGGGAGGGCCCCTTTCGAGACCCAGTACTTC.